Included here is one T cell receptor (beta chain) sequence, with context. What it recognizes is unknown. The same CDR3 arises from other DNA sequences in this sample as well. The data are from a study of cytotoxic CD8 clonotypes in ibrutinib-treated CLL. Study background: Investigators reported 25 or so partial and 2 complete responses; after median around 6 years, about 15 patients remained remitted and 12 progressed.

Targeted sequencing depth ranged from 1 in 200,000 to 1 in 1 million T cells. Sequencing was performed with immunoSEQ multiplex PCR; in TCRdb, only in-frame clones are kept and a portion is missing. The repertoire holds 27,000 or so clones, approximately 85% seen once, with approximately 8% in the top ten. The CDR3 runs to 12 residues. Germline V CDR1 and CDR2: SGHRS, YFSETQ. J was trimmed by 4 bases and V by 4 bases; bases with no gene match: 0. Broader study findings: Among the clonotypes, public ones were uncommon and contracted or held stable on treatment.

The sequenced sample was PBMCs, obtained after 24 months of ibrutinib treatment. The V call is TRBV5-1, the J call TRBJ2-7; 9 nucleotides agree with TRBD1. The receptor was isolated from a human donor with chronic lymphocytic leukemia. CDR3: CASSGQGYEQYF. The CDR3 DNA reads TGCGCCAGCAGCGGACAGGGGTACGAGCAGTACTTC.